The 17 T cell receptor beta chains below all came from one sample that was sequenced in a study of cytomegalovirus exposure and HLA in healthy donors. In the PCR, 60 Vbeta and 13 Jbeta primers were used. The method was immunoSEQ multiplex PCR; TCRdb's version includes in-frame clones alone and lacks a portion of them. The sample lists hundreds of thousands of clones, about 77% seen once, with about 0.47% in the top ten. The sample comprised PBMCs. Receptors were obtained from a boy aged 5-17 years in good health and CMV-seronegative.

The chain is built from TRBV13 and TRBJ2-7; 9 bases match TRBD1. Germline CDR1 reads PRHDT; CDR2 reads FYEKMQ (reference sequence). CDR3 size: 16 residues. V gave up 4 bases and J gave up 9 bases; unmatched junction bases: 16. The CDR3 nucleotides are TGTGCCAGCAGCTACCCCCTTAGGACAGGGGAGGTTCGGCAGTACTTC. Protein sequence: CASSYPLRTGEVRQYF.

The V and J genes are TRBV7-6 and TRBJ2-7, with 13 bases fitting TRBD2. CDR3 length: 22 amino acids. V lost 2 bases and J lost 3; bases outside the gene matches: 22. Germline V gene lookup returns CDR1 SGHVS and CDR2 FNYEAQ. For the CDR3, the DNA is TGTGCCAGCAGCTTACCCTTAGCCCACAGACCATCCGGGACTAGCGGGATCTACGAGCAGTACTTC. Its translation: CASSLPLAHRPSGTSGIYEQYF. The variable domain in full, with the rest retrieved from reference TRBV7-6 and TRBJ2-7, is GAGVSQSPRYKVTKRGQDVALRCDPISGHVSLYWYRQALGQGPEFLTYFNYEAQQDKSGLPNDRFSAERPEGSISTLTIQRTEQRDSAMYRCASSLPLAHRPSGTSGIYEQYFGPGTRLTVT.

V usage is TRBV4-1 and J usage is TRBJ1-2; D remains ambiguous. Trimming removed 3 bases from V and 9 bases from J, with 23 bases in between. The CDR3 consists of 16 residues. Germline CDR1 and CDR2: MGHRA and YSYEKL. CDR3 sequence: CASSHPLHRRAMRYTF. The CDR3, as DNA: TGCGCCAGCAGCCACCCCCTCCACCGGCGGGCTATGCGCTACACCTTC.

This sequence joins TRBV6-1 and TRBJ2-1, with TRBD1 matching 7 bases. V gave up 3 bases and J gave up 6 bases; unmatched junction bases: 11. Germline V lookup: CDR1 MNHNS, CDR2 SASEGT. This CDR3 has 16 residues. CDR3 amino acids: CASSDGDSGPPNEQFF. Here the CDR3 DNA reads TGTGCCAGCAGTGACGGGGACAGCGGCCCTCCCAATGAGCAGTTCTTC.

Comment on this clone: Compared with germline, one end of the junction differs, possibly owing to a read error. This chain connects TRBV9 to TRBJ1-1, with a possible D match to TRBD1 (6 bases). CDR1 and CDR2 (germline): SGDLS, YYNGEE. This CDR3 comprises 13 residues. The CDR3 reads CASSAGGGAETFF. CDR3 coding DNA: TGTGCCAGCAGCGCGGGGGGGGGCGCTGAAACTTTCTTT.

The rearrangement links TRBV11-2 to TRBJ1-1; the match to TRBD1 covers 9 bases. The V gene's germline CDR1 is SGHAT and CDR2 FQNNGV. The CDR3 has 15 amino acids. V trimming: 4 bases; J trimming: 5 bases; junction bases outside the gene matches: 8. This chain's CDR3 is CASSSDRGVGTEAFF. For the CDR3, the DNA is TGTGCCAGCAGCTCAGACAGGGGGGTCGGTACTGAAGCTTTCTTT.

This sequence joins TRBV5-1 and TRBJ2-1, with no clear D. CDR3 size: 11 residues. The germline V and J ends were trimmed by 2 bases and 7 bases, with 4 bases remaining between them. Per germline, CDR1 SGHRS and CDR2 YFSETQ. The CDR3 coding sequence is TGCGCCAGCAGCTTAATAAATGAGCAGTTCTTC. This translates into CASSLINEQFF.

The CDR3 here is CSVDTSRWQGATDTQYF. CDR3 coding DNA: TGCAGCGTTGATACGTCGAGGTGGCAGGGGGCCACAGATACGCAGTATTTT. The chain is built from TRBV29-1 and TRBJ2-3, with 8 bases aligning to TRBD1. After removal of 3 bases from V and 2 bases from J, the junction contained 13 bases not matched to a gene. CDR1 SQVTM and CDR2 ANQGSEA come from the germline V gene. The CDR3 spans 17 residues.

The chain combines TRBV5-4 with TRBJ2-5; TRBD2 agrees at 15 bases. V shed 4 bases and J 3 bases; nucleotides not matched to a gene: 7. Germline V gene sequence: CDR1 SGHNT, CDR2 YYREEE (reference sequence). The CDR3 runs to 17 residues. CDR3 nucleotide sequence: TGTGCCAGCAGCACGGGGACTAGCGGGGGGCCTGAAGAGACCCAGTACTTC. It codes for CASSTGTSGGPEETQYF.

This chain joins TRBV7-9 and TRBJ2-1; TRBD2 agrees at 9 bases. Germline V lookup: CDR1 SEHNR, CDR2 FQNEAQ (reference sequence). The CDR3 spans 15 residues. After removal of 1 base from V and 5 bases from J, the junction contained 3 bases not matched to a gene. DNA for the CDR3: TGTGCCAGCAGCTTAGTTGCTAGCGGGAACAATGAGCAGTTCTTC. Translated, it gives CASSLVASGNNEQFF.

This clone has only one observation. The rearrangement joins TRBV19 to TRBJ2-6; TRBD1 agrees at 8 bases. V was pared by 4 bases and J by 4 bases, with 9 bases of the junction left unmatched. CDR1 and CDR2 (germline): LNHDA, SQIVND (reference sequence). CDR3 size: 17 residues. The CDR3 coding sequence is TGTGCCAGTAGTAGGGGACAGGCTTCTCGGGGGGCCAACGTCCTGACTTTC. Amino acid sequence: CASSRGQASRGANVLTF.

The chain joins TRBV5-1 to TRBJ2-5; 11 positions agree with TRBD1. The J call may be mistaken, given a closer DNA end match to TRBJ2-7. This CDR3 has 15 residues. Germline loops: CDR1 SGHRS, CDR2 YFSETQ. CDR3 residues: CASSSPGQGVYEQYF. In DNA, the CDR3 is TGCGCCAGCAGCAGTCCGGGACAGGGGGTCTACGAGCAGTACTTC.

The rearrangement links TRBV30 to TRBJ2-1; D perhaps matches TRBD1 (5 bases). Germline assignment: CDR1 GTSNPN and CDR2 SVGIG (reference sequence). V was trimmed by 2 bases and J by 11 bases, leaving 10 bases between them. There are 11 residues in the CDR3. CDR3 loop: CAWSPWGQQFF. For the CDR3, the DNA is TGTGCCTGGAGTCCTTGGGGCCAGCAGTTCTTC. Full variable domain (missing parts from reference TRBV30 and TRBJ2-1): SQTIHQWPATLVQPVGSPLSLECTVEGTSNPNLYWYRQAAGRGLQLLFYSVGIGQISSEVPQNLSASRPQDRQFILSSKKLLLSDSGFYLCAWSPWGQQFFGPGTRLTVL.

The chain has TRBV6-5 and TRBJ2-7; no firm D call. The germline V and J ends were trimmed by 6 bases and 3 bases, with 12 bases remaining between them. The CDR3 consists of 13 residues. CDR1 is MNHEY, CDR2 SVGAGI, per germline. The chain's CDR3 is CASSRSQNYEQYF. The CDR3 DNA sequence: TGTGCCAGCAGCCGCAGTCAGAACTACGAGCAGTACTTC.

The rearrangement links TRBV2 to TRBJ2-1; 13 nucleotides match TRBD2. CDR3 length: 14 residues. Germline lookup yields CDR1 SNHLY and CDR2 FYNNEI. Trimming removed 6 bases from V and 9 bases from J; junction bases left unmatched: 5. CDR3 bases: TGTGCCAGCAGGGGACTAGCGGGATTCGGTGAGCAGTTCTTC. It yields the protein CASRGLAGFGEQFF.

Details on this clone: One end of the junction varies from germline; a read error may be responsible. CDR3 region: CASSENRVPLGGSTF. CDR3 DNA sequence: TGTGCCAGCAGTGAAAACAGGGTACCCCTCGGTGGCTCCACCTTC. V is TRBV6-1 and J is TRBJ1-2; D might be TRBD1 (6 bases). Germline V CDR1 and CDR2: MNHNS, SASEGT. The CDR3 length is 15 residues.

The CDR3 loop is CSGYGSGQGANEQFF. In DNA, the CDR3 is TGCAGCGGCTACGGTTCGGGACAGGGGGCAAATGAGCAGTTCTTC. This sequence joins TRBV29-1 and TRBJ2-1, with 12 bases that match TRBD1. V shed 7 bases, J shed 7 bases, and the junction held 11 bases outside the gene matches. Germline V gene lookup returns CDR1 SQVTM and CDR2 ANQGSEA. The CDR3 is 15 residues long.